This TCR beta chain was observed in a study of OX40 agonist ivuxolimab in advanced cancers. Study summary: An agonistic anti-OX40 (CD134) antibody, ivuxolimab, was used to treat the patients.

The method was immunoSEQ multiplex PCR; TCRdb's version includes in-frame clones alone and lacks a portion of them. Here the sample spans under 70,000 clones, approximately 90% being singletons. Per germline, CDR1 LNHDA and CDR2 SQIVND (reference sequence). This CDR3 contains 16 residues. The V gene end was trimmed by 10 bases and the J gene end by 4 bases; junction bases not matched to a gene: 11. This specimen was CD4+ or CD8+ T cells sorted from blood, taken in a trial of the OX40 agonist ivuxolimab. The chain couples TRBV19 to TRBJ2-2, with TRBD1 matching 11 bases. The sequence came from an adult with an advanced solid tumor such as melanoma, head and neck, liver or kidney cancer. CDR3 amino acids: CATRPGQGVGTGELFF. The CDR3 nucleotides are TGTGCCACCCGCCCGGGACAGGGGGTGGGCACCGGGGAGCTGTTTTTT.